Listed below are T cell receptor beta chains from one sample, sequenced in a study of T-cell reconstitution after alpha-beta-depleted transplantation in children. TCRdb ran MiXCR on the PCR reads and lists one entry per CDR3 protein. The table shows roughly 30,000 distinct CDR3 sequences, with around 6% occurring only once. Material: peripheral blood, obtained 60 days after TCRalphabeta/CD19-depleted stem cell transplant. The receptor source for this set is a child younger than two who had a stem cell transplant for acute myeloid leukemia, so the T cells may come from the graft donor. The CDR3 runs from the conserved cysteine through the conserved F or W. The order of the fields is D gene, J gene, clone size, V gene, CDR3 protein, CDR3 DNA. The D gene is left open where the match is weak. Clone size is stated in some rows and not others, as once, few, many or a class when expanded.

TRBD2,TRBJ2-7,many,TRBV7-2,CASSFLTAGEKRQYF,TGTGCCAGCAGCTTTCTAACGGCGGGGGAGAAGAGGCAGTACTTC
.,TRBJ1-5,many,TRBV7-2,CASSPSLNQPQHF,TGTGCCAGCAGCCCTAGTCTCAATCAGCCCCAGCATTTT
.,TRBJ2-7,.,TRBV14,CASSVGLSGPYEQYF,TGTGCCAGCAGCGTGGGGCTGTCTGGACCATACGAGCAGTACTTC
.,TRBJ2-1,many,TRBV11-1,CASSLYGPYNEQFF,TGTGCCAGCAGCTTATATGGACCCTACAATGAGCAGTTCTTC
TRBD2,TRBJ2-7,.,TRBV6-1,CASSESPSGSYEQYF,TGTGCCAGCAGTGAAAGTCCTAGCGGGAGCTACGAGCAGTACTTC
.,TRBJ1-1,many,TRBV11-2,CASSLDGRVLDTEAFF,TGTGCCAGCAGCTTAGATGGCAGGGTATTGGACACTGAAGCTTTCTTT
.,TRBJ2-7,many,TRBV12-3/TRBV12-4,CASIAGAGVDYEQYF,TGTGCCAGCATCGCGGGGGCAGGGGTGGACTACGAGCAGTACTTC
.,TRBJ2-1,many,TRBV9,CASSAYFRERNEQFF,TGTGCCAGCAGCGCCTATTTCCGGGAGAGGAATGAGCAGTTCTTC
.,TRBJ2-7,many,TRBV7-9,CASSLPGYEQYF,TGTGCCAGCAGCCTCCCAGGCTACGAGCAGTACTTC
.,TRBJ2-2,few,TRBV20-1,CSVLGGTGELFF,TGCAGTGTACTAGGGGGCACCGGGGAGCTGTTTTTT
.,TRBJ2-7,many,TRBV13,CASSVRDDHPYEQYF,TGTGCCAGCAGCGTCCGGGACGACCATCCCTACGAGCAGTACTTC
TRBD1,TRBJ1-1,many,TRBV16,CASSPTGGGQTTFF,TGTGCCAGCAGCCCCACTGGTGGGGGACAGACGACTTTCTTT
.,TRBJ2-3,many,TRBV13,CASSSSSLIDADTQYF,TGTGCCAGCAGCTCTTCCTCTTTGATAGACGCAGATACGCAGTATTTT
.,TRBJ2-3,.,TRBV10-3,CAISLASFKGWQYTDTQYF,TGTGCCATCAGTTTAGCGTCGTTTAAAGGGTGGCAGTACACAGATACGCAGTATTTT
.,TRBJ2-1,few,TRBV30,CAWSVAGDEQFF,TGTGCCTGGAGTGTGGCCGGAGATGAGCAGTTCTTC
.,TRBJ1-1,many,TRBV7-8,CATSRAFF,TGTGCCACGTCCCGGGCTTTCTTT
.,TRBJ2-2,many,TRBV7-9,CASRMREIGGELFF,TGTGCTAGCCGGATGAGGGAGATCGGCGGGGAGCTGTTTTTT
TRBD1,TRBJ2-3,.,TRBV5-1,CASRPGGPRADTQYF,TGCGCCAGCAGGCCAGGGGGCCCCAGGGCAGATACGCAGTATTTT
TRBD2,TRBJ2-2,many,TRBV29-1,CSVDGLAGGPSGELFF,TGCAGCGTGGACGGTTTAGCGGGAGGGCCCTCCGGGGAGCTGTTTTTT
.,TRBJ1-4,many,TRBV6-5,CASGSGQTNEKLFF,TGTGCCAGCGGATCAGGACAAACTAATGAAAAACTGTTTTTT
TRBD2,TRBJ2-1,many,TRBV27,CASSFLGTSLYNEQFF,TGTGCCAGCAGTTTCCTAGGGACTAGCCTCTACAATGAGCAGTTCTTC
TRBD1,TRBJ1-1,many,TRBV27,CASSTRQGVGTEAFF,TGTGCCAGCAGTACCCGACAGGGCGTCGGCACTGAAGCTTTCTTT
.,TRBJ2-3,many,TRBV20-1,CSATGAYTDTQYF,TGCAGTGCTACAGGGGCCTACACAGATACGCAGTATTTT
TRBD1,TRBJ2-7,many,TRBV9,CASSGRGTGPYEQYF,TGTGCCAGCTCGGGTAGGGGGACAGGCCCCTACGAGCAGTACTTC
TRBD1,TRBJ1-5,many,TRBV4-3,CASSPTWTGGIRNQPQHF,TGCGCCAGCAGCCCTACGTGGACAGGGGGAATTCGCAATCAGCCCCAGCATTTT
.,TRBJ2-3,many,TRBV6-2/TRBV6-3,CASSYSNTQYF,TGTGCCAGCAGTTACTCAAATACGCAGTATTTT
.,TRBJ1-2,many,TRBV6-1,CASSVQGAAIYGYTF,TGTGCCAGCAGTGTACAGGGTGCGGCTATCTATGGCTACACCTTC
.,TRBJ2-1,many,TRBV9,CASSGQGSSYNEQFF,TGTGCCAGCAGCGGTCAGGGAAGCTCCTACAATGAGCAGTTCTTC
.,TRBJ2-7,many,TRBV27,CASSSGTPYEQYF,TGTGCCAGCAGTTCGGGTACTCCCTACGAGCAGTACTTC
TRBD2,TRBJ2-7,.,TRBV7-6,CASSSPSGRVGSEQYF,TGTGCCAGCAGCTCCCCTAGCGGGAGGGTCGGAAGCGAGCAGTACTTC
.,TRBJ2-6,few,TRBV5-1,CASSLAWTGANVLTF,TGCGCCAGCAGCTTGGCCTGGACCGGGGCCAACGTCCTGACTTTC
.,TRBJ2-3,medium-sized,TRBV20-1,CSAQSSDTQYF,TGCAGTGCACAGTCTTCAGATACGCAGTATTTT
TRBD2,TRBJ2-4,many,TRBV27,CASTGGGANIQYF,TGTGCCAGCACCGGGGGGGGGGCAAACATTCAGTACTTC
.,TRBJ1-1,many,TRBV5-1,CASSLDGWQRSNTEAFF,TGCGCCAGCAGCTTGGACGGGTGGCAAAGGTCGAACACTGAAGCTTTCTTT
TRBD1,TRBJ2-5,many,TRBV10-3,CAGTGPETQYF,TGTGCCGGGACAGGGCCAGAGACCCAGTACTTC
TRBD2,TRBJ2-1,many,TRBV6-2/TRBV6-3,CASKSGRDYNEQFF,TGTGCCAGCAAGAGCGGGAGGGACTACAATGAGCAGTTCTTC
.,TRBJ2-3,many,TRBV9,CASSVGLGATDTQYF,TGTGCCAGCAGCGTAGGTCTGGGGGCAACTGATACGCAGTATTTT
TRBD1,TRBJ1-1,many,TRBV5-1,CASSLAGQGRTEAFF,TGCGCCAGCAGCTTGGCCGGACAGGGTAGGACTGAAGCTTTCTTT
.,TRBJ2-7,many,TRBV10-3,CAISSDTDYEQYF,TGTGCCATCAGTTCGGACACTGACTACGAGCAGTACTTC
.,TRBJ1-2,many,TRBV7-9,CASSLGRGNGYTF,TGTGCCAGCAGCTTAGGGAGGGGGAATGGCTACACCTTC
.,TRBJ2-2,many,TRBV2,CASRLNTGELFF,TGTGCCAGCAGGCTAAACACCGGGGAGCTGTTTTTT
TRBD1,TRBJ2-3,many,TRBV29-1,CSVESWTGGADTQYF,TGCAGCGTTGAATCCTGGACAGGGGGAGCAGATACGCAGTATTTT
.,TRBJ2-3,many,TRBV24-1,CATKGEFPDTQYF,TGTGCCACCAAGGGGGAGTTCCCAGATACGCAGTATTTT